These 2 T cell receptor beta chains were sequenced from one sample in a study of cytomegalovirus exposure and HLA in healthy donors. Sequencing was performed with immunoSEQ multiplex PCR; in TCRdb, only in-frame clones are kept and a portion is missing. The data show hundreds of thousands of clones, with about 90% seen just once and 1.2% held by the top ten. Source material: PBMCs. These receptors were collected from a woman younger than 45 in good health and CMV-seropositive.

The V gene is TRBV23-1, the J gene TRBJ1-1; 7 nucleotides match TRBD1. TRBV23-1 is annotated as an ORF whose role is uncertain. This CDR3 spans 16 amino acids. Trimming cost V 1 base and J 1 base; bases outside gene matches: 6. The CDR3 protein is CASSQLAGDRNTEAFF. The CDR3 region has the DNA TGCGCCAGCAGTCAATTGGCAGGGGACAGGAACACTGAAGCTTTCTTT.

This clone was found once. This sequence joins TRBV7-2 and TRBJ2-7; tentatively, D is TRBD1 (5 bases). The CDR3 is 15 residues long. Trimming shortened V by 6 bases and J by 4 bases, and 19 bases separated the two germline ends. Per the germline V gene, CDR1 is SGHTA and CDR2 is FQGNSA. The CDR3 here is CASRPGPKDSYEQYF. The DNA of the CDR3 is TGTGCCAGCAGACCAGGCCCAAAAGACAGTTACGAGCAGTACTTC.